This T cell receptor beta chain originates from a study of a mutant IDH1 vaccine in newly diagnosed glioma. As to this clone: Its antigen is unidentified.

The V and J ends lost 4 bases and 2 bases respectively, with 16 bases between them. Germline values: CDR1 SGHDN, CDR2 FVKESK. CDR3 size: 16 residues. Time point defined: week 23, last vaccination. Each dose of the vaccine consisted of 300 ug of mutant IDH1 20-mer peptide, with topical imiquimod. The method was immunoSEQ multiplex PCR; TCRdb's version includes in-frame clones alone and lacks a portion of them. The sample shows over 25,000 clones, approximately 87% of them seen only once. This clonotype originated in a man aged 35-49 years with glioma. The chain joins TRBV14 to TRBJ2-3, with D perhaps TRBD1 or TRBD2 (5 bases each). The material was PBMCs, obtained from a glioma patient whose treatment included an IDH1 peptide vaccine. CDR3 DNA sequence: TGTGCCAGCAGCCCCCGGGGCCTAAGATACACAGATACGCAGTATTTT. Translated: CASSPRGLRYTDTQYF. Full variable domain (missing parts from reference TRBV14 and TRBJ2-3): EAGVTQFPSHSVIEKGQTVTLRCDPISGHDNLYWYRRVMGKEIKFLLHFVKESKQDESGMPNNRFLAERTGGTYSTLKVQPAELEDSGVYFCASSPRGLRYTDTQYFGPGTRLTVL.